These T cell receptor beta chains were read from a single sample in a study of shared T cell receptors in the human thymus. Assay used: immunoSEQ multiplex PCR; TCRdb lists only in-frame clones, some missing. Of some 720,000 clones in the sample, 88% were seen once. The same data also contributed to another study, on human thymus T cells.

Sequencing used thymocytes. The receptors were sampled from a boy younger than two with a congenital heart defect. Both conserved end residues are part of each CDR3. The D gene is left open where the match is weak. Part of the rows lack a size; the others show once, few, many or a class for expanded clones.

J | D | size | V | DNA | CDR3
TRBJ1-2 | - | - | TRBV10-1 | TGCGCCAGCAGTGAAGCACTGCACTATGGCTACACCTTC | CASSEALHYGYTF
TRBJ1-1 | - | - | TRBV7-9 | TGTGCCAGCAGCTTCGGGCTCCGGGACACTGCGAACACTGAAGCTTTCTTT | CASSFGLRDTANTEAFF
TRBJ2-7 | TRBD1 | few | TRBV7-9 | TGTGCCAGCAGCTTATGGCAAGACAGGGGGAAAGAGTACGAGCAGTACTTC | CASSLWQDRGKEYEQYF
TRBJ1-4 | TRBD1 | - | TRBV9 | TGTGCCAGCAGCCCCCAGGGGGCAGGGAATGAAAAACTGTTTTTT | CASSPQGAGNEKLFF
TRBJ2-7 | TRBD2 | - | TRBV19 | TGTGCCAGTAGTATAGGGTCTAGCGGGAGCAGCTCCTACGAGCAGTACTTC | CASSIGSSGSSSYEQYF
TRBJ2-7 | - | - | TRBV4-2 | TGTGCCAGCAGCCAAGATAGCCACGAGCAGTACTTC | CASSQDSHEQYF
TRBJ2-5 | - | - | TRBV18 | TGTGCCAGCTCACCAGATCCCACAGGATGCGAGACCCAGTACTTC | CASSPDPTGCETQYF
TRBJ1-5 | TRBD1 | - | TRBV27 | TGTGCCAGCAGTCCCATCTATTTGACAGGGACCGAGGATGGGGTGGAACAGCCCCAGCATTTT | CASSPIYLTGTEDGVEQPQHF
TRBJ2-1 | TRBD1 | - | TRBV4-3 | TGCGCCAGCAGCCAGTTAGGACAGGGCCCCTACAATGAGCAGTTCTTC | CASSQLGQGPYNEQFF
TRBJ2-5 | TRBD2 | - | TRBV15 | TGTGCCACCCAAGGTCCCGTTACTAGCGGGAGGTTCCAAGAGACCCAGTACTTC | CATQGPVTSGRFQETQYF
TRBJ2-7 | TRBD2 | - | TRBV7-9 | TGTGCCAGCAGCTCCTCCGGGACTAGCGGGGACTACGAGCAGTACTTC | CASSSSGTSGDYEQYF
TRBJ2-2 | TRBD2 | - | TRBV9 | TGTGCCAGCAGCGCAGAACCGGGACTAGGACGGATCCCCGGGGAGCTGTTTTTT | CASSAEPGLGRIPGELFF
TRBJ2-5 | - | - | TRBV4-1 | TGCGCCAGCAGCCAAGCGGCTAGCGACAGAAAGGAGACCCAGTACTTC | CASSQAASDRKETQYF
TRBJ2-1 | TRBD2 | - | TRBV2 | TGTGCCAGCAGCACTAGCGGAGTCCCCAATGAGCAGTTCTTC | CASSTSGVPNEQFF
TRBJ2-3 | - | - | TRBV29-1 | TGCAGCGTTGAAGATGGCGGGGTAACAGATACGCAGTATTTT | CSVEDGGVTDTQYF
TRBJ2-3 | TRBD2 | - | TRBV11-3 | TGTGCCAGCAGCTGGGGACTAGCGGGGAGCACAGATACGCAGTATTTT | CASSWGLAGSTDTQYF
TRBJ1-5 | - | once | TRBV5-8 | TGTGCCAGCAGTAATTCAGGGATAAGCAATCAGCCCCAGCATTTT | CASSNSGISNQPQHF
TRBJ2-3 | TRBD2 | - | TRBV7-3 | TGTGCCAGCAGCTTCGGCGGGAGAAGTACAGATACGCAGTATTTT | CASSFGGRSTDTQYF
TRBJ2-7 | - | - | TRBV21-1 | TGTGCCAGCAGCATCGACGCTCGGGCTAGCGGGAGGTGGTACGAGCAGTACTTC | CASSIDARASGRWYEQYF
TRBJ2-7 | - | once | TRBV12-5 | TGTGCTAGTGGTTTGTACAAGGAACAGGGAGACTCCTACGAGCAGTACTTC | CASGLYKEQGDSYEQYF
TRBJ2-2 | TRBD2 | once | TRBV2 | TGTGCCAGCATAGGGTCATCGGGACTAGCGGGAGGGAGTACCGGGGAGCTGTTTTTT | CASIGSSGLAGGSTGELFF
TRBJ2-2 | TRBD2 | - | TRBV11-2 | TGTGCCAGCAGCTTTGGAATGAGCGGGAGGGCCAACACCGGGGAGCTGTTTTTT | CASSFGMSGRANTGELFF
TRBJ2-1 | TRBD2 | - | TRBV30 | TGTGCCTGGAGTCCGTTAGCGGGACCCCCCCCAGGGGCCTACAATGAGCAGTTCTTC | CAWSPLAGPPPGAYNEQFF
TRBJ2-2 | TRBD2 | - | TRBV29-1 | TGCAGCGTCCGAAGCGGGGGCATGGGAGTCGGGGAGCTGTTTTTT | CSVRSGGMGVGELFF
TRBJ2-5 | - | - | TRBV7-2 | TGTGCCAGCAGCGCGACTGGGACCCAGTACTTC | CASSATGTQYF
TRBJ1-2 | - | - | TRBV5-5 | TGTGCCAGCAGCTTGGGCCGGACATCAAACTATGGCTACACCTTC | CASSLGRTSNYGYTF
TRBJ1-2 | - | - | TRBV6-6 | TGTGCCAGCAGGGTGGCCGATTACTATGGCTACACCTTC | CASRVADYYGYTF
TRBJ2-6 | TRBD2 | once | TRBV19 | TGTGCCAGTAGTAAGGGGACTAGCGGTCGGAGGGGAGGGGCCAACGTCCTGACTTTC | CASSKGTSGRRGGANVLTF
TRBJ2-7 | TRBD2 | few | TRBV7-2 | TGTGCCAGCAGCCTAGCGGGTCCCAGCGGGAGTCCTCCCGCGCAGTACTTC | CASSLAGPSGSPPAQYF
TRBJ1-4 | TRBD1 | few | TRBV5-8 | TGTGCCAGCAGCTTGCCAGGGGGCGCGGGGCCCGCAACTAATGAAAAACTGTTTTTT | CASSLPGGAGPATNEKLFF
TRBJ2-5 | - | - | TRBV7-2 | TGTGCCAGCAGCATAGGGTCCTGGAGCACCAATACCCAAGAGACCCAGTACTTC | CASSIGSWSTNTQETQYF
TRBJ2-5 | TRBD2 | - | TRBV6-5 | TGTGCCAGCAGTACCGGACTAGCGGGAGTGGAGACCCAGTACTTC | CASSTGLAGVETQYF
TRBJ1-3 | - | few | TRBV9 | TGTGCCAGCAGCGTAGATGACTTGGGCTCTGGAAACACCATATATTTT | CASSVDDLGSGNTIYF
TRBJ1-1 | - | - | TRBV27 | TGTGCCAGCAGTTTAGAGGGGAGGTCACCCACTGAAGCTTTCTTT | CASSLEGRSPTEAFF
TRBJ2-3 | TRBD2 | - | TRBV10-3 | TGTGCCATCAGTGAGTCGACTAGCGGGAGGCCAGATACGCAGTATTTT | CAISESTSGRPDTQYF
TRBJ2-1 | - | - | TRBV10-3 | TGTGCCATCAGGGCGGGACAGACTTACAATGAGCAGTTCTTC | CAIRAGQTYNEQFF
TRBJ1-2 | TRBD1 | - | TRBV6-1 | TGTGCCAGCGGGGACAGGCCCAACTATGGCTACACCTTC | CASGDRPNYGYTF
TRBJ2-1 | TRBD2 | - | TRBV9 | TGTGCCAGCAGCGCGCCTAGCGGGAGTAGGTACAATGAGCAGTTCTTC | CASSAPSGSRYNEQFF
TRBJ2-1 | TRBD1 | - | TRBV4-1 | TGCGCCAGCAGCCAAGAGGAAACAGGGGGCGCGGTGGATGAGCAGTTCTTC | CASSQEETGGAVDEQFF
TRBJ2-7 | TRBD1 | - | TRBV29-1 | TGCAGCGTTGGGCCGGGACAGGGGGCGATGCAGTACTTC | CSVGPGQGAMQYF
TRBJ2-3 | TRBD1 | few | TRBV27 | TGTGCCAGCAGTGTTGGGAGGGACAGGGGCAACACAGATACGCAGTATTTT | CASSVGRDRGNTDTQYF
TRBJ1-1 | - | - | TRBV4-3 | TGCGCCAGCAGCCAAGATCGGACTAGCGGGGGGAACACTGAAGCTTTCTTT | CASSQDRTSGGNTEAFF
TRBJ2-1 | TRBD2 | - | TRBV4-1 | TGCGCCAGCAGCCAAGAGGTGCTAGCGGGAGGAGGAGGTTACAATGAGCAGTTCTTC | CASSQEVLAGGGGYNEQFF
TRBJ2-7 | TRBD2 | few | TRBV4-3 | TGCGCCAGCAGCCAAGCTACTAGCGGGAGGGGTTCCGGCTACGAGCAGTACTTC | CASSQATSGRGSGYEQYF
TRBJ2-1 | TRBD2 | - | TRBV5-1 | TGCGCCAGCAGCCCGAACCCGGGACTAGCGGGCCGGTTAACCTTCTACAATGAGCAGTTCTTC | CASSPNPGLAGRLTFYNEQFF
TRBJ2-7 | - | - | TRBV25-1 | TGTGCCAGCAGTGACCAGTACTCCTACGAGCAGTACTTC | CASSDQYSYEQYF
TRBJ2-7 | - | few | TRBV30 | TGTGCCTGGAGTCCAAGGGGCAGGGGGGTCTCCTACGAGCAGTACTTC | CAWSPRGRGVSYEQYF
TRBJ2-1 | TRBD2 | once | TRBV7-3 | TGTGCCAGCAGCTCCCGGACTAGCCTCCCACACAATGAGCAGTTCTTC | CASSSRTSLPHNEQFF
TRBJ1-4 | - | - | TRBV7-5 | TGTGCCAGAAGCTTTCCATCCTGGTGGGAGGAAAAACTGTTTTTT | CARSFPSWWEEKLFF
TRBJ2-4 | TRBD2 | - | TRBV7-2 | TGTGCCAGCAGCTTCCCCGGGAGGCCAGCCAAAAACATTCAGTACTTC | CASSFPGRPAKNIQYF
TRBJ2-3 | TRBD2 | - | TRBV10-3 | TGTGCCATCAGTGAAAAGACTAGCGGGGAAATTGGCACAGATACGCAGTATTTT | CAISEKTSGEIGTDTQYF
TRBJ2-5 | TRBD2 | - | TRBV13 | TGTGCCAGCAGCTTAAATCCGGGACTAAAATCGGGAAGGGAGACCCAGTACTTC | CASSLNPGLKSGRETQYF
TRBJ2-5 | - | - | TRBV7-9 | TGTGCCAGCAGCTTAGGTGACCCGGGAGTAATGGAGACCCAGTACTTC | CASSLGDPGVMETQYF
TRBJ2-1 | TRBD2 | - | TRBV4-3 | TGCGCCAGCAGCCTCCGAGCGGGAGGGCCTTACAATGAGCAGTTCTTC | CASSLRAGGPYNEQFF
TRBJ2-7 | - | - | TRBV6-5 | TGTGCCAGCAGTTACCCTTTAGCGTACGAGCAGTACTTC | CASSYPLAYEQYF